Sequencing of this T cell receptor beta chain was carried out in a study of T cell responses to AZD1222 COVID-19 vaccine. Study outcomes and limitations: At study baseline, merely several AZD1222 recipients were seropositive.

The assay was immunoSEQ multiplex PCR, and TCRdb's table has in-frame clones only and misses some. The data hold around 64,000 clones, with 80% to 90% observed a single time. Concerning this clone itself: Antigen unknown.

This CDR3 has 14 amino acids. Germline CDR1 LGHNA, CDR2 YNFKEQ. With V trimmed by 4 bases and J by 5 bases, 7 bases remained unmatched. The genes are TRBV4-2 and TRBJ2-7, with 8 positions matching TRBD1. The TCR was taken from an adult who received the AZD1222 COVID-19 vaccine. The source material was peripheral blood, sampled 28 days after the second AZD1222 dose. The CDR3 reads CASSPLDRVNEQYF. The CDR3 DNA follows: TGTGCCAGCAGCCCCTTGGACAGGGTAAACGAGCAGTACTTC.